This note documents a single T cell receptor beta chain sequence. This sample stems from a study of control samples from healthy donors and cancer patients. Germline V gene data show CDR1 as LGHDT and CDR2 as YNNKEL (reference sequence). The CDR3 consists of 18 residues. The V and J ends lost 8 bases and 0 bases, in that order; junction bases with no gene match: 11. This table comes from immunoSEQ multiplex PCR, and its TCRdb copy is limited to in-frame clones, with some not included. The repertoire holds approximately 53,000 clones, with 75% to 95% as singletons. The sample consisted of PBMCs. The receptor's source is a man between 25 and 39 years old with colorectal cancer. J is TRBJ2-3 and V is TRBV3-1 (or the pseudogene TRBV3-2), with 13 bases fitting TRBD2. The CDR3 spells CASGYWTSGGLSTDTQYF. CDR3 sequence (DNA): TGTGCCAGCGGTTACTGGACTAGCGGGGGCCTTAGCACAGATACGCAGTATTTT.